Given below is one T cell receptor (beta chain) in context. As to treatment: oral pan-JAK inhibitor, 5-10 mg twice daily. The record originates from a study of CD8+ T cells in alopecia areata. Extraction of RNA preceded its reverse transcription into cDNA, which served as the sequencing template. Assay: immunoSEQ multiplex PCR; the TCRdb copy retains only in-frame clones and omits some. The sample includes over 150,000 clones, 60% seen only once; the top ten take around 14%. This TCR was recovered from a human donor with alopecia areata. The source was CD4+ T cells sorted from blood, collected at week 24, from a patient treated with tofacitinib.

The DNA for the CDR3 is TGTGCCAGCAGTGAAGCGGGCAGGGACTATGGCTACACCTTC. Residues: CASSEAGRDYGYTF. The rearrangement uses TRBV2 and TRBJ1-2; possible D gene TRBD1, 5 bases. CDR3 length equals 14 residues. Deletions cut 0 bases from V and 3 bases from J, with 8 bases between. Per the germline V gene, CDR1 is SNHLY and CDR2 is FYNNEI.